This is a list of T cell receptor beta chains from one sample in a study of T cell responses to AZD1222 COVID-19 vaccine. Only in-frame clones appear in the TCRdb table, and some are missing; sequencing was by immunoSEQ multiplex PCR. This sample carries around 120,000 clones, 85% to 95% of them seen once, and the ten largest clones take approximately 5%. Sequencing used peripheral blood, obtained 28 days after the second AZD1222 dose. All receptors come from an adult who received the AZD1222 COVID-19 vaccine. Both conserved end residues are part of each CDR3. The D gene is left open where the match is weak. Clone size is not always given. Where it is, it says once, few, many or a class for expanded clones.

J gene | D gene | V gene | clone size | CDR3 DNA | CDR3 protein
TRBJ2-4 | TRBD1 | TRBV20-1 | NA | TGCAGTGCTAGTCTCGCAGGGGGAGTAAACATTCAGTACTTC | CSASLAGGVNIQYF
TRBJ2-5 | NA | TRBV5-1 | NA | TGCGCCAGCAGCTCGCCAGGACGCGGACAAGAGACCCAGTACTTC | CASSSPGRGQETQYF
TRBJ1-6 | NA | TRBV2 | NA | TGTGCCAGCAGTGGAGAGGGAGAGTTAGGATCACCCCTCCACTTT | CASSGEGELGSPLHF
TRBJ1-1 | TRBD1 | TRBV19 | NA | TGTGCCAGTAGTCCCCGGGACAGGGCCGACACTGAAGCTTTCTTT | CASSPRDRADTEAFF
TRBJ2-7 | NA | TRBV7-2 | once | TGTGCCAGCAGCCGGCAGGCCGAATTAGGGGAGCAGTACTTC | CASSRQAELGEQYF
TRBJ1-1 | TRBD1 | TRBV7-8 | few | TGTGCCAGCAGCCCTGGGGACAGGCAGATAGGGGCTTTCTTT | CASSPGDRQIGAFF
TRBJ2-7 | TRBD2 | TRBV6-5 | NA | TGTGCCAGCAGTTACTCGCGGACTAGCGCACCCTACGAGCAGTACTTC | CASSYSRTSAPYEQYF
TRBJ2-7 | NA | TRBV27 | NA | TGTGCCAGCAGCTTTAGGGGGGCGTCCTACGAGCAGTACTTC | CASSFRGASYEQYF
TRBJ2-5 | NA | TRBV7-9 | NA | TGTGCCAGCAGCTCGAGGACAGACACTCAAGAGACCCAGTACTTC | CASSSRTDTQETQYF
TRBJ1-5 | NA | TRBV6-5 | NA | TGTGCCAGCAGTCCGACGGAAAATCAGCCCCAGCATTTT | CASSPTENQPQHF
TRBJ2-4 | TRBD1 | TRBV7-2 | NA | TGTGCCAGCTCGACAGGGGCCGCCAAAAACATTCAGTACTTC | CASSTGAAKNIQYF
TRBJ2-2 | NA | TRBV10-3 | NA | TGTGCCATCAGTGAATGGGGGGCGCGCACCGGGGAGCTGTTTTTT | CAISEWGARTGELFF
TRBJ2-3 | NA | TRBV7-6 | NA | TGTGCCAGCAGCTTATCGATAGATACGCAGTATTTT | CASSLSIDTQYF
TRBJ2-1 | TRBD2 | TRBV3-1/TRBV3-2 | NA | TGTGCCAGCAGCCGGGGACTAGCGGGAAGCTACAATGAGCAGTTCTTC | CASSRGLAGSYNEQFF
TRBJ2-3 | TRBD2 | TRBV11-3 | NA | TGTGCCAGCAGCTTAGACCTGGGAGGGTCAGATACCAATACGCAGTATTTT | CASSLDLGGSDTNTQYF
TRBJ1-1 | NA | TRBV6-5 | NA | TGTGCCAGCAGGAGTACAGGGTACACTGAAGCTTTCTTT | CASRSTGYTEAFF
TRBJ2-7 | TRBD1 | TRBV28 | NA | TGTGCCAGCAGTTTAGAACAGGGACAGCTCTACGAGCAGTACTTC | CASSLEQGQLYEQYF
TRBJ1-1 | TRBD1 | TRBV6-2/TRBV6-3 | once | TGTGCCAGCAGCCCTTCAGGGGGGAACACTGAAGCTTTCTTT | CASSPSGGNTEAFF
TRBJ2-1 | TRBD2 | TRBV5-4 | once | TGTGCCAGCAGCCACGGACTAGCGGGGATCTACAATGAGCAGTTCTTC | CASSHGLAGIYNEQFF
TRBJ2-7 | NA | TRBV5-4 | NA | TGTGCCAGCAGCCCCTCAGGTGAGGAGCAGTACTTC | CASSPSGEEQYF
TRBJ2-7 | NA | TRBV4-1 | once | TGCGCCAGCAGCCAAGGTTATAGCTCCTACGAGCAGTACTTC | CASSQGYSSYEQYF
TRBJ2-2 | TRBD2 | TRBV6-5 | NA | TGTGCCAGCAGTTACTTCGGGGGGAACGGGGAGCTGTTTTTT | CASSYFGGNGELFF
TRBJ2-7 | NA | TRBV7-6 | NA | TGTGCCATTCCACAGGGACCCTACGAGCAGTACTTC | CAIPQGPYEQYF
TRBJ1-1 | NA | TRBV29-1 | NA | TGCAGCGGAGGACAGAAGAATGAAGCTTTCTTT | CSGGQKNEAFF
TRBJ2-7 | TRBD2 | TRBV7-8 | NA | TGTGCCAGCACCCCAGCGCTAGCGGGAGATTTCGTATCCTACGAGCAGTACTTC | CASTPALAGDFVSYEQYF
TRBJ1-6 | NA | TRBV5-1 | NA | TGCGCCAGCAGCTTGGACACGGGAAATTCACCCCTCCACTTT | CASSLDTGNSPLHF
TRBJ2-1 | NA | TRBV11-2 | NA | TGTGCCGGTGGGGCGACGGGTCCCAGCTACAATGAGCAGTTCTTC | CAGGATGPSYNEQFF
TRBJ2-1 | NA | TRBV6-2/TRBV6-3 | NA | TGTGCCAGCAGCCCCGACAGCTCCTACAATGAGCAGTTCTTC | CASSPDSSYNEQFF
TRBJ2-5 | NA | TRBV7-8 | NA | TGTGCCAGCAGCTTAGATAGGAATGCAGAGACCCAGTACTTC | CASSLDRNAETQYF
TRBJ2-1 | NA | TRBV5-1 | once | TGCGCCAGCAGCTGGGGACTCCTGACCTCCTACAATGAGCAGTTCTTC | CASSWGLLTSYNEQFF
TRBJ1-1 | NA | TRBV23-1 | NA | TGCGCCAGCAGTCAATGCCTACCCGAAGGGAGGACTGAAGCTTTCTTT | CASSQCLPEGRTEAFF
TRBJ1-5 | NA | TRBV19 | NA | TGTGCCAGTAGTGCTACCGTGGCGCCCCAGCATTTT | CASSATVAPQHF
TRBJ2-5 | TRBD2 | TRBV7-3 | NA | TGTGCCAGCAGCCTAGCGGCGGCAGAGACCCAGTACTTC | CASSLAAAETQYF
TRBJ1-1 | NA | TRBV19 | NA | TGTGCCAGTGGGGAGCGGAACACTGAAGCTTTCTTT | CASGERNTEAFF
TRBJ2-6 | TRBD1 | TRBV11-2 | few | TGTGCCAGCAGCCCACCGCTGTCCGGGACAGGGAATGGGGCCAACGTCCTGACTTTC | CASSPPLSGTGNGANVLTF
TRBJ2-7 | NA | TRBV7-9 | NA | TGTGCCAGCAGCTTTTCGGGCGGTACCTACGAGCAGTACTTC | CASSFSGGTYEQYF
TRBJ2-7 | TRBD2 | TRBV7-2 | NA | TGTGCCAGCAGCTTAGTAGTGGGGGGTAGCGGGAGCTCCTACGAGCAGTACTTC | CASSLVVGGSGSSYEQYF
TRBJ2-5 | TRBD2 | TRBV3-1/TRBV3-2 | NA | TGTGCCAGCAGCCAAGATTCGAGTCTCGGCGGGAGACGTAAGGAGACCCAGTACTTC | CASSQDSSLGGRRKETQYF
TRBJ1-1 | NA | TRBV5-1 | NA | TGCGCCAGCAGCTTGGAGGCGGGTCAGACTGAAGCTTTCTTT | CASSLEAGQTEAFF
TRBJ1-2 | NA | TRBV10-3 | NA | TGTGCCATCAGGGGAGGCGAAAGGGGAGGCTACACCTTC | CAIRGGERGGYTF
TRBJ2-7 | NA | TRBV7-9 | once | TGTGCCAGCAGCTCGTCCGTTGTTTACGAGCAGTACTTC | CASSSSVVYEQYF
TRBJ1-2 | NA | TRBV25-1 | NA | TGTGCCAGCAGTGACGCGCTGCAGCCTAACTATGGCTACACCTTC | CASSDALQPNYGYTF
TRBJ2-4 | TRBD1 | TRBV18 | NA | TGTGCCAGCTCCTCAACCGGGACAGTATATAAAAACATTCAGTACTTC | CASSSTGTVYKNIQYF
TRBJ2-5 | TRBD1 | TRBV5-6 | NA | TGTGCCAGCAGCAATCAGGGGGCGGGGGAGACCCAGTACTTC | CASSNQGAGETQYF
TRBJ1-1 | NA | TRBV4-1 | NA | TGCGCCAGCAGCCAAGATAGGGCGAGGGACACTGAAGCTTTCTTT | CASSQDRARDTEAFF
TRBJ2-5 | NA | TRBV6-5 | NA | TGTGCCAGCAGTCGGGCCCAAGAGACCCAGTACTTC | CASSRAQETQYF
TRBJ2-7 | TRBD2 | TRBV9 | NA | TGTGCCAGCAGCGTATCCTCTAGCGGTGGCTTCGAGCAGTACTTC | CASSVSSSGGFEQYF
TRBJ2-3 | TRBD2 | TRBV2 | NA | TGTGCCAGCAGTGGACTAGCGGGGGGCACAGATACGCAGTATTTT | CASSGLAGGTDTQYF
TRBJ1-1 | NA | TRBV25-1 | NA | TGTGCCAGCAGTGAATTAGGTGTAGGGGTTCAAATGAACACTGAAGCTTTCTTT | CASSELGVGVQMNTEAFF
TRBJ2-1 | TRBD2 | TRBV7-9 | NA | TGTGCCAGCAGCTTAGATGGTAGCGGGGGGTTCAATGAGCAGTTCTTC | CASSLDGSGGFNEQFF